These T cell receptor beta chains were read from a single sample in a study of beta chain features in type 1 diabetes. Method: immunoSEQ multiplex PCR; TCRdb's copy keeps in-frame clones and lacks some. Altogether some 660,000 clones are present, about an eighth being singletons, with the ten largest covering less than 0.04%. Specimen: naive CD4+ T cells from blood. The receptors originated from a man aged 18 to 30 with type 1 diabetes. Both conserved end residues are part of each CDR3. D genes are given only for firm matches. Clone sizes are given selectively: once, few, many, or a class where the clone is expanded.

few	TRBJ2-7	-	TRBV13	CASSPGSRPHF	TGTGCCAGCAGCCCCGGCTCTCGACCGCACTTC
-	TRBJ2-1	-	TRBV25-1	CASSDPYEQFF	TGTGCCAGCAGTGACCCCTATGAGCAGTTCTTC
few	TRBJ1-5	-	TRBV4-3	CASSQNGAENNQPQHF	TGCGCCAGCAGCCAAAATGGGGCCGAGAACAATCAGCCCCAGCATTTT
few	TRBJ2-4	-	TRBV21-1	CASSPLAGGTAGNIQYF	TGTGCCAGCAGCCCCCTAGCGGGAGGGACGGCGGGGAACATTCAGTACTTC
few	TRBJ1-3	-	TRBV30	CAWSIGQTIYF	TGTGCCTGGAGTATAGGGCAAACCATATATTTT
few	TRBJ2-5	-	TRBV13	CASSLTGARETQYF	TGTGCCAGCAGCTTAACGGGAGCCCGCGAGACCCAGTACTTC
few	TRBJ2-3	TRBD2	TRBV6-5	CASRPSGSTDTQYF	TGTGCCAGCAGACCTAGCGGGAGCACAGATACGCAGTATTTT
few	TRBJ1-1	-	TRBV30	CAWRFGGTEAFF	TGTGCCTGGAGGTTTGGGGGTACTGAAGCTTTCTTT
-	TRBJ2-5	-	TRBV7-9	CASNIPGHKQETQYF	TGTGCCAGCAACATCCCGGGACACAAGCAAGAGACCCAGTACTTC
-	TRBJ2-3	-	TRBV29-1	CSVAGTVGMDTQYF	TGCAGCGTTGCTGGCACCGTGGGTATGGATACGCAGTATTTT
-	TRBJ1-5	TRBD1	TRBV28	CASRTGVGNQPQHF	TGTGCCAGCAGGACAGGGGTGGGCAATCAGCCCCAGCATTTT
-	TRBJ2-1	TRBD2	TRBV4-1	CASSHSTSGAYNEQFF	TGCGCCAGCAGCCACTCGACTAGCGGGGCATACAATGAGCAGTTCTTC
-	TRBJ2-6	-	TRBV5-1	CASSKNEIYSGANVLTF	TGCGCCAGCAGCAAAAATGAGATCTACTCTGGGGCCAACGTCCTGACTTTC
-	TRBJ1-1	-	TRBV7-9	CASSLYTEAFF	TGTGCCAGCAGCTTGTACACTGAAGCTTTCTTT
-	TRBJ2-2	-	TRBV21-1	CASSKEGDTGELFF	TGTGCCAGCAGCAAAGAGGGGGACACCGGGGAGCTGTTTTTT
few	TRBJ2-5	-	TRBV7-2	CASSRTGETQYF	TGTGCCAGCAGTCGGACGGGGGAGACCCAGTACTTC
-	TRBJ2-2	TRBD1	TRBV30	CAWSVTRGLSNTGELFF	TGTGCCTGGAGTGTAACCAGGGGGCTATCGAACACCGGGGAGCTGTTTTTT
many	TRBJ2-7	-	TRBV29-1	CSVRTVRNYYEQYF	TGCAGCGTTCGGACAGTTCGGAACTACTACGAGCAGTACTTC
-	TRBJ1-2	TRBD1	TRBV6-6	CASSDGTVSYTF	TGTGCCAGCAGTGACGGGACAGTTTCCTACACCTTC
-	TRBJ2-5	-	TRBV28	CASKGGSTAQETQYF	TGTGCCAGCAAGGGGGGGTCGACGGCCCAAGAGACCCAGTACTTC
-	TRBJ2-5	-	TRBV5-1	CASSLFRLNQETQYF	TGCGCCAGCAGCTTGTTCCGACTCAACCAAGAGACCCAGTACTTC
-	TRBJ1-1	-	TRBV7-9	CASSLRQYTEAFF	TGTGCCAGCAGCTTAAGACAGTACACTGAAGCTTTCTTT
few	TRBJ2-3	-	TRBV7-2	CASSHPTGRFTDTQYF	TGTGCCAGCAGCCACCCAACAGGGCGGTTCACAGATACGCAGTATTTT
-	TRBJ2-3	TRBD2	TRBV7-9	CASTYWASGLSTDTQYF	TGTGCCAGCACCTACTGGGCTAGCGGGTTGAGCACAGATACGCAGTATTTT
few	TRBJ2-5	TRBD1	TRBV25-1	CASSSGTDQETQYF	TGTGCCAGCAGTTCCGGGACAGACCAAGAGACCCAGTACTTC